Described below is a single T cell receptor (beta chain) sequence and its context. Its antigen is currently unknown. These data originate in a study of identical twins. From the 5' RACE reads, TCRdb called clonotypes with MiXCR, one entry per CDR3 protein. The data hold about 240,000 distinct CDR3 sequences, with roughly a tenth observed a single time. CDR3 size: 15 residues. Germline CDR1 and CDR2: SGHAT and FQNNGV. V gave up 0 bases and J gave up 4 bases, with 13 bases separating them. Study-wide results and limits: Fewer insertions marked abundant cord blood beta clonotypes; young adult naive trended weakly, memory not at all.

Sample: memory T cells sorted from blood. The J gene is TRBJ2-7, the V gene TRBV11-2; TRBD2 might be the D (7 bases). The source is a man aged 45-60 years in good health. Here the CDR3 reads CASSLDMRGHYEQYF. The CDR3 region has the DNA TGTGCCAGCAGCTTAGATATGCGGGGGCATTACGAGCAGTACTTC.